This TCR beta chain was sequenced during a study of identical twins. Study-wide results and caveats: Fewer insertions characterized abundant cord blood beta clonotypes, whereas memory repertoires showed none. Rather than following the same donors, the conclusions depended on cross-sectional statistical analysis.

Each donor (without exception) was a healthy Caucasian. After template switching added a universal primer site, the resulting cDNA carried unique molecular identifiers. From the 5' RACE reads, TCRdb called clonotypes with MiXCR, one entry per CDR3 protein. The table includes 200,000 or so distinct CDR3 sequences, 7.5% detected once. The CDR3 loop spans 15 amino acids. The germline gives CDR1 MNHEY, CDR2 SVGAGI. Trimming took 2 bases from V and 4 from J, leaving 12 bases between them. The table lists this clonotype with a few counts. The antigen is not known. Another study also made use of these data, one on yellow fever vaccine responses in identical twins.

The material sequenced was memory (CD45RO+) T cells sorted from blood. The V gene is TRBV6-5, the J gene TRBJ1-3; D possibly corresponds to TRBD1 (5 bases). The TCR originated in a woman younger than 30 in good health. The CDR3 protein is CASSYTGQGGNTIYF. The CDR3 DNA reads as TGTGCCAGCAGTTACACAGGCCAGGGAGGAAACACCATATATTTT.